This TCR beta chain was documented in a study of blood T cell repertoires in COVID-19. For the study at large: From the United States, Italy and Spain came samples of acute and convalescent COVID-19. Sources were T cells, B-cell-depleted T cells, or PBMCs; the material itself was cDNA or gDNA.

Authors' methods: Researchers report that nucleated cell counts were estimated from reference gene primer amplification. The method was immunoSEQ multiplex PCR; TCRdb's version includes in-frame clones alone and lacks a portion of them. That table supplies the V and J calls and clone size; D and trimming were determined from the DNA. This table holds some 110,000 clones, roughly nine tenths found once. The CDR3 extends over 15 amino acids. Germline V CDR1 and CDR2: SGHRS, YFSETQ. The V segment lost 4 bases and the J segment 7 bases; nucleotides outside the gene matches: 13. Sequenced: peripheral blood. The chain employs TRBV5-1 and TRBJ2-7; 8 nucleotides match TRBD2. This sequence was found in a human donor in a cohort sampled during active COVID-19. The CDR3: CASSLTGGLVHEQYF. The CDR3 nucleotides are TGCGCCAGCAGCCTGACGGGGGGGCTCGTTCATGAGCAGTACTTC. Drawing the rest from reference TRBV5-1 and TRBJ2-7, the complete variable domain is KAGVTQTPRYLIKTRGQQVTLSCSPISGHRSVSWYQQTPGQGLQFLFEYFSETQRNKGNFPGRFSGRQFSNSRSEMNVSTLELGDSALYLCASSLTGGLVHEQYFGPGTRLTVT.